This T cell receptor (beta chain) was sequenced in a study of blood T cell repertoires in COVID-19. Whole-study context: COVID-19 samples, acute and convalescent, were from the United States, Italy and Spain.

Sequencing was performed with immunoSEQ multiplex PCR; in TCRdb, only in-frame clones are kept and a portion is missing. The sample contains just over 250,000 clones, about 89% of which appear only once. The CDR3 extends over 13 amino acids. The germline V and J ends were trimmed by 4 bases and 2 bases, with 9 bases remaining between them. CDR1 and CDR2 (germline): SQVTM, ANQGSEA. Remarks on this clone: Other nucleotide sequences in the sample specify the same CDR3.

The specimen was peripheral blood. This sequence was found in a woman aged 50 to 65 with acute or convalescent COVID-19. The chain couples TRBV29-1 to TRBJ1-5; D is possibly TRBD1 (5 bases). CDR3 sequence reads: CSVGQGGNQPQHF. In DNA form, the CDR3 reads TGCAGCGTTGGGCAGGGTGGCAATCAGCCCCAGCATTTT.